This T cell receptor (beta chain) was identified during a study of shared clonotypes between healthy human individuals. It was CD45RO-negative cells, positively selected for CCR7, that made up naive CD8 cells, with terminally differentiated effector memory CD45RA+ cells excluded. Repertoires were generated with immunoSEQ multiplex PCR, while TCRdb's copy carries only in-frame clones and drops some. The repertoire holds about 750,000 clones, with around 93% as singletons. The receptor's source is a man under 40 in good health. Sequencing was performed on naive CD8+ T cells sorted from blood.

The DNA of the CDR3 is TGTGCCAGCAGTGAAGACCGGGACGGCTCCTACGAGCAGTACTTC. It codes for CASSEDRDGSYEQYF. The chain carries TRBV6-1 and TRBJ2-7; TRBD1 or TRBD2 may be the D gene (5 bases each). The CDR3 extends over 15 amino acids. Trimming took 1 base from V and 0 from J, leaving 10 bases between them. CDR1 MNHNS and CDR2 SASEGT come from the germline V gene.